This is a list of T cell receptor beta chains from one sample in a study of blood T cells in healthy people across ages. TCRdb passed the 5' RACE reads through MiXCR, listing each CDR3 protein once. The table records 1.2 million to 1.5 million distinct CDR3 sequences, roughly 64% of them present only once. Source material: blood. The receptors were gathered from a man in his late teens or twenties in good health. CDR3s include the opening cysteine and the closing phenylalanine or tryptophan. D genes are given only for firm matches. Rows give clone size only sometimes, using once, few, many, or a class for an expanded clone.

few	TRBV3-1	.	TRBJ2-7	CASSHQNYEQYF	TGTGCCAGCAGCCACCAGAACTACGAGCAGTACTTC
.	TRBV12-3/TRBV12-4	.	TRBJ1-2	CASSPRWRYGYTF	TGTGCCAGCAGTCCCCGCTGGCGGTATGGCTACACCTTC
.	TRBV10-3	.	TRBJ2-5	CAISAAGAGETQYF	TGTGCCATCAGTGCCGCGGGGGCGGGGGAGACCCAGTACTTC
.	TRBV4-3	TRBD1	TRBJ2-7	CASSQEIRTGDHEQYF	TGCGCCAGCAGCCAAGAAATCAGGACAGGGGACCACGAGCAGTACTTC
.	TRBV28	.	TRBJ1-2	CASTHPGDTIYGYTF	TGTGCCAGCACTCACCCCGGGGACACGATCTATGGCTACACCTTC
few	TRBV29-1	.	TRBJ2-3	CSVDSGGYHTQYF	TGCAGCGTTGATTCAGGAGGGTACCATACGCAGTATTTT
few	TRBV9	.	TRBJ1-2	CASSPRTRGSGLGGYTF	TGTGCCAGCAGCCCACGGACCCGGGGAAGCGGCTTGGGAGGCTACACCTTC
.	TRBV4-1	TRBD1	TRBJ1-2	CASSPGTGNYGCTF	TGCGCCAGCAGCCCCGGGACAGGCAACTATGGCTGCACCTTC
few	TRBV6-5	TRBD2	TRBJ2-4	CASTTTARGGLNIQYF	TGTGCCAGCACCACAACGGCCCGGGGGGGCCTGAACATTCAGTACTTC
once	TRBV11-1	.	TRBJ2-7	CASSPGELYEQYF	TGTGCCAGCAGCCCCGGGGAACTCTACGAGCAGTACTTC
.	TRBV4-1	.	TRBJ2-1	CASSQDRGSGGEQFF	TGCGCCAGCAGCCAAGATAGAGGGAGTGGGGGTGAGCAGTTCTTC
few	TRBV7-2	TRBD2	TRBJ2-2	CASSLSAGGGPTGELFF	TGTGCCAGCAGCTTAAGTGCGGGCGGGGGGCCCACCGGGGAGCTGTTTTTT
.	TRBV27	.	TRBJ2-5	CASSSLASVQETQYF	TGTGCCAGCAGTTCTCTAGCTAGCGTTCAAGAGACCCAGTACTTC
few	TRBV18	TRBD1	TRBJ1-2	CASSSTGAGEYGYTF	TGTGCCAGCTCATCGACAGGGGCGGGGGAGTATGGCTACACCTTC
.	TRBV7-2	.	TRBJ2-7	CASSLGPEDYEQYF	TGTGCCAGCAGCTTAGGTCCGGAGGACTACGAGCAGTACTTC
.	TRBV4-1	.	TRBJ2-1	CASSQYTRQNFWNEQFF	TGCGCCAGCAGCCAGTACACGAGACAGAACTTTTGGAATGAGCAGTTCTTC